This T cell receptor (beta chain) was profiled in a study of T-cell reconstitution after alpha-beta-depleted transplantation in children (TCRdb year 2016). With respect to the entire study: T-cell immune reconstitution after TCRalphabeta/CD19-depleted allogeneic hematopoietic cell transplantation in children was quantitatively tracked in the study by means of TCR repertoire profiling.

The treatment or condition label of this sample denotes: allogeneic hematopoietic cell transplantation with graft depleted of TCRalphabeta T cells and CD19 B cells. The children who served as transplant recipients had been given grafts of TCRalphabeta/CD19-depleted allogeneic hematopoietic cells. The CDR3 numbers 14 residues from cysteine through phenylalanine. The read is trimmed to its CDR3 DNA, 42 bases read in frame from base 1. V was cut back by 7 bases and J by 0 bases, leaving a gap of 13 bases between them. In its sample, this clonotype was seen many times. Its specific antigen is unknown. No base qualities exist here, and no much larger clone lies one base off it. On the study overall, not on this receptor specifically: Over the following months the frequencies of hyperexpanded clones went down, and after one year T-cell counts and TCRbeta diversity were mostly credited to newly produced T cells. The high TCRbeta diversity at day 60 in some patients was ascribed to recipient T cells and intrathymic progenitors that had survived conditioning. The apparently early alphabetaT-cell count recovery about two months after transplant was reportedly dependent on only several hundred rapidly expanded clones derived from non-depleted graft cells.

The method behind the library was PCR. The sequencer was an Illumina HiSeq 2500. TCR libraries were prepared with molecular barcoding, using unique molecular identifiers to normalize TCRbeta repertoire quantification. TCRdb itself trimmed the public reads at Q25 with fastp, ran MiXCR and retained productive beta chains. Identical CDR3 proteins give one entry, which carries the most common genes and DNA. Recorded for this sample are some 300,000 distinct CDR3 sequences; 9.5% to 13% of them occurred a single time. Roughly 7.1% of the sample goes to the ten largest clones. Sequencing was performed on PBMCs, taken before TCRalphabeta/CD19-depleted stem cell transplant. The chain couples TRBV12-3 or TRBV12-4 to TRBJ2-7, with TRBD2 tentatively as D gene (6 bases match). This receptor was identified in a boy under three years old with acute myeloid leukemia, due to receive a stem cell transplant. In nucleotides, the sequence is TGTGCCAGCACTTGGGGAGGCATCTCCTACGAGCAGTACTTC. Translated, it gives CASTWGGISYEQYF.